Listed below are T cell receptor beta chains from one sample, sequenced in a study of Graves' ophthalmopathy and Graves' hyperthyroidism. TCRdb reprocessed the multiplex PCR reads via MiXCR and lists one record per CDR3 protein. The sample shows hundreds of thousands of distinct CDR3 sequences, under 50% of them seen only once. Sequenced material: peripheral blood. These receptors all come from an adult man with Graves' ophthalmopathy. Each CDR3 is given with its conserved first and last residue. The order of the fields is D gene, J gene, V gene, clone size, CDR3 DNA, CDR3 protein. The D gene is left open where the match is weak. Clone size, where shown, is once, few, many, or a class for clones that have expanded.

D gene: -
J gene: TRBJ1-2
V gene: TRBV19
clone size: -
CDR3 DNA: TGTGCCAGTAGTATAGACGACACAGGCCTCTATGGCTACACCTTC
CDR3 protein: CASSIDDTGLYGYTF

D gene: -
J gene: TRBJ1-1
V gene: TRBV27
clone size: many
CDR3 DNA: TGTGCCAGCAGTGCGGGGAGGAGGACTGAAGCTTTCTTT
CDR3 protein: CASSAGRRTEAFF

D gene: -
J gene: TRBJ1-2
V gene: TRBV7-9
clone size: -
CDR3 DNA: TGTGCCAGCAGCTTAGCACGGGGGACTAACTATGGCCACACCTTC
CDR3 protein: CASSLARGTNYGHTF

D gene: TRBD1
J gene: TRBJ1-6
V gene: TRBV6-6
clone size: -
CDR3 DNA: TGTGCCAGCAGAGGGACAGTAACCTATAATTCACCCCTCCACTTT
CDR3 protein: CASRGTVTYNSPLHF

D gene: -
J gene: TRBJ2-5
V gene: TRBV19
clone size: many
CDR3 DNA: TGTGCCAGTAGTATCTCGATTAGAGAGACCCAGTACTTC
CDR3 protein: CASSISIRETQYF

D gene: -
J gene: TRBJ2-5
V gene: TRBV7-2
clone size: many
CDR3 DNA: TGTGCCAGCAGCTTATACCAGGGGCCCCGTTGGGCCCAGTACTTC
CDR3 protein: CASSLYQGPRWAQYF

D gene: TRBD2
J gene: TRBJ2-7
V gene: TRBV6-5
clone size: -
CDR3 DNA: TGTGCCAGCGCACCGGGACTAGCTCGTGAGCAGTACTTC
CDR3 protein: CASAPGLAREQYF

D gene: TRBD2
J gene: TRBJ2-7
V gene: TRBV2
clone size: many
CDR3 DNA: TGTGCCAGCAGCGATCGACTAGCGGGCCGCTACGAGCAGTACTTC
CDR3 protein: CASSDRLAGRYEQYF

D gene: -
J gene: TRBJ1-1
V gene: TRBV25-1
clone size: many
CDR3 DNA: TGTGCCAGCAGTGAGAGGGACACTGAAGCTTTCTTT
CDR3 protein: CASSERDTEAFF

D gene: -
J gene: TRBJ1-2
V gene: TRBV29-1
clone size: medium-sized
CDR3 DNA: TGCAGCGTTGAGAAGCCGGATGGCTACACCTTC
CDR3 protein: CSVEKPDGYTF

D gene: TRBD2
J gene: TRBJ2-3
V gene: TRBV19
clone size: -
CDR3 DNA: TGTGCCAGTAGTATGCCTAGCGGGGGGGCCACAGATACGCAGTATTTT
CDR3 protein: CASSMPSGGATDTQYF

D gene: -
J gene: TRBJ1-1
V gene: TRBV6-6
clone size: many
CDR3 DNA: TGTGCCAGCAGCGCGCCGGGTCACAGCGTCTCCGAAGCTTTCTTT
CDR3 protein: CASSAPGHSVSEAFF

D gene: TRBD2
J gene: TRBJ2-6
V gene: TRBV7-2
clone size: many
CDR3 DNA: TGTGCCAGCAGCTTAGCGCGGGGGACCGGGGCCAACGTCCTGACTTTC
CDR3 protein: CASSLARGTGANVLTF

D gene: TRBD2
J gene: TRBJ2-7
V gene: TRBV9
clone size: -
CDR3 DNA: TGTGCCAGCAGCGTGAGTGGGCGGGGGGACTACGAGCAGTACTTC
CDR3 protein: CASSVSGRGDYEQYF

D gene: -
J gene: TRBJ1-1
V gene: TRBV3-1
clone size: -
CDR3 DNA: TGTGCCAGCAGCCAACTAGGGGGAGGCACTGAAGCTTTCTTT
CDR3 protein: CASSQLGGGTEAFF

D gene: TRBD1
J gene: TRBJ1-2
V gene: TRBV7-9
clone size: -
CDR3 DNA: TGTGCCTGGAGTGTATTCAGAACAGGGGGACTCTTC
CDR3 protein: CAWSVFRTGGLF

D gene: TRBD1
J gene: TRBJ1-3
V gene: TRBV9
clone size: many
CDR3 DNA: TGTGCCAGCAGCCATTCGGGGGACAGCTCTGGAAACACCATATATTTT
CDR3 protein: CASSHSGDSSGNTIYF